Sequencing of this T cell receptor beta chain was carried out in a study of blood T cell repertoires in COVID-19. Study details: Donors in the United States, Italy and Spain gave samples during acute or convalescent COVID-19. The cDNA or gDNA used as material had been derived from T cells, B-cell-depleted T cells, or PBMCs.

Authors' processing steps: Reference gene primer amplification gave estimated nucleated cell counts. TCRdb keeps only in-frame clones here, not all; method: immunoSEQ multiplex PCR. That table supplies the V and J calls and clone size; D and trimming were determined from the DNA. This table has approximately 250,000 clones, approximately 86% appearing once. Patients of the Seattle cohort, enrolled during active infection, were followed longitudinally. CDR3 length: 15 residues. Trimming removed 1 base from V and 5 bases from J; junction bases left unmatched: 5. Per germline, CDR1 SGHTA and CDR2 FQGTGA.

Sequences were obtained from peripheral blood. The rearrangement links TRBV7-3 to TRBJ2-3; 8 nucleotides line up with TRBD2. The TCR originated in a woman between 65 and 79 years old with COVID-19, enrolled during active disease. The DNA for the CDR3 is TGTGCCAGCAGCTTAATGGGACTAGAGGTAGATACGCAGTATTTT. Encoded protein: CASSLMGLEVDTQYF. The variable domain in full, with the rest retrieved from reference TRBV7-3 and TRBJ2-3, is GAGVSQTPSNKVTEKGKYVELRCDPISGHTALYWYRQSLGQGPEFLIYFQGTGAADDSGLPNDRFFAVRPEGSVSTLKIQRTERGDSAVYLCASSLMGLEVDTQYFGPGTRLTVL.